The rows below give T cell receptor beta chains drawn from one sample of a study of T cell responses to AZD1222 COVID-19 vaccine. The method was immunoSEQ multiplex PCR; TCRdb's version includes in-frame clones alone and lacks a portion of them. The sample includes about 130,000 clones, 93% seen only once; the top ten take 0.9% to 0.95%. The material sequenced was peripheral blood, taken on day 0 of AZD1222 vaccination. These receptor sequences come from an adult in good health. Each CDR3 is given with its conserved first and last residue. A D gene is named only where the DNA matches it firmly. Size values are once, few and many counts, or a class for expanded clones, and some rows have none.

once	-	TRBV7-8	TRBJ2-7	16	TGTGCCAGCTCCCCGGTGGGTGCCTGGCTCGATGGGGAGCAGTACTTC	CASSPVGAWLDGEQYF
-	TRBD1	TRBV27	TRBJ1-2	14	TGTGCCAGCGCACCGGGACAGGGTGTGCCCGGCTACACCTTC	CASAPGQGVPGYTF
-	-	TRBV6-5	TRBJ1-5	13	TGTGCCAGCAGTTCCGCGTATGATCAGCCCCAGCATTTT	CASSSAYDQPQHF
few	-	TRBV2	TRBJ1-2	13	TGTGCCAGCAGCGAAGCCCGGCCTAGAGGCTACACCTTC	CASSEARPRGYTF
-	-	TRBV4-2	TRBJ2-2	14	TGTGCCAGCAGCCCGAAGACGAACACCGGGGAGCTGTTTTTT	CASSPKTNTGELFF
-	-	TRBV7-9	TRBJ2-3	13	TGTGCCAGCAGCTTTTGGGATTGGGATACGCAGTATTTT	CASSFWDWDTQYF
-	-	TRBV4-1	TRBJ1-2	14	TGCGCCAGCAGCCCCCTTTTTTCGAGCTATGGCTACACCTTC	CASSPLFSSYGYTF
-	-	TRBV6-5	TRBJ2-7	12	TGTGCCAGCAGTCCCGGGACCTACGAGCAGTACTTC	CASSPGTYEQYF
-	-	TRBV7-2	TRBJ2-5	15	TGTGCCAGCAGCTTACGCGGGACATACCAAGAGACCCAGTACTTC	CASSLRGTYQETQYF
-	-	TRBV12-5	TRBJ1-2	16	TGTGCTAGTGGTAACAGAACAGGGACCCTCGGGTATGGCTACACCTTC	CASGNRTGTLGYGYTF
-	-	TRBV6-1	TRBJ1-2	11	TGTGCCAGCACTCCTAACTATGGCTACACCTTC	CASTPNYGYTF
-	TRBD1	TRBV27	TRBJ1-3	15	TGTGCCAGCAGTGGCCGGACAGGGAATAGAAACACCATATATTTT	CASSGRTGNRNTIYF
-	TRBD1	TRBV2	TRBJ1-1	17	TGTGCCAGCAGCGACGCTGGACAGGGTCCCCAGAACACTGAAGCTTTCTTT	CASSDAGQGPQNTEAFF
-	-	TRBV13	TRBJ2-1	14	TGTGCCAGCAGCTTAGTGGTGGATTACAATGAGCAGTTCTTC	CASSLVVDYNEQFF
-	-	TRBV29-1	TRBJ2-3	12	TGCAGCGTTTATGGGGACCGCGATACGCAGTATTTT	CSVYGDRDTQYF
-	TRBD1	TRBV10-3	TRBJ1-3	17	TGTGCCATCAGTGAGTCGGGACAGGAAATCTCTGGAAACACCATATATTTT	CAISESGQEISGNTIYF
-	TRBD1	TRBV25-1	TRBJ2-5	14	TGTGCCAGCAGTGAATTCGGACAGGGATGGAACCAGTACTTC	CASSEFGQGWNQYF
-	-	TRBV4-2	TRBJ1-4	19	TGTGCCAGCAGCCAGATCATACAGGGAGGCCCCGGCTCAAATGAAAAACTGTTTTTT	CASSQIIQGGPGSNEKLFF
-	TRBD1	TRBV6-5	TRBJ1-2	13	TGTGCCAGCAGGCCCCAAGGGACAGGCCCCTACACCTTC	CASRPQGTGPYTF
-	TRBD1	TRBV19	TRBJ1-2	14	TGTGCCAGTAGTGTTCGGGACAGGGCGTCAGGCTACACCTTC	CASSVRDRASGYTF
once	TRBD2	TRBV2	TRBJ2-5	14	TGTGCCAGCAGTGGTGGACTAGGTGCGGAGACCCAGTACTTC	CASSGGLGAETQYF
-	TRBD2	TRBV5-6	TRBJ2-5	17	TGTGCCAGCAGCCCTGGGCGGCTAGCGGGGAACCAAGAGACCCAGTACTTC	CASSPGRLAGNQETQYF
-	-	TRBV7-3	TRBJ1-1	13	TGTGCCAGCAGCTTAGTGTGGAACACTGAAGCTTTCTTT	CASSLVWNTEAFF
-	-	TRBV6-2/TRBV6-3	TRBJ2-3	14	TGTGCCAGCAGTCGGGACACCAGCACAGATACGCAGTATTTT	CASSRDTSTDTQYF
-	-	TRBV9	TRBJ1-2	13	TGTGCCAGCAGGGAGACGGGGTATGGGAGCTACACCTTC	CASRETGYGSYTF
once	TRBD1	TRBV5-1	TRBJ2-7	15	TGCGCCAGCAGCTCCGGGACAGGGTTGTCCTACGAGCAGTACTTC	CASSSGTGLSYEQYF
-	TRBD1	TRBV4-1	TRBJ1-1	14	TGCGCCAGCAGCCAACCGGGACAGGGAACTGAAGCTTTCTTT	CASSQPGQGTEAFF
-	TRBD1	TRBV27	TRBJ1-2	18	TGTGCCAGCAGTTCGTTCCGGACAGGGGGCATGCCCCACTATGGCTACACCTTC	CASSSFRTGGMPHYGYTF
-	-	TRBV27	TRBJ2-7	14	TGTGCCAGCAGTTACGGGGGAGACTCCTACGAGCAGTACTTC	CASSYGGDSYEQYF
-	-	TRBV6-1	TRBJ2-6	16	TGTGCCAGCAGTAAAGGGGATGGGTCTGGGGCCAACGTCCTGACTTTC	CASSKGDGSGANVLTF
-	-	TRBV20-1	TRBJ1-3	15	TGCAGTGCTAGTGAGGGGCCTCTCTCTGGAAACACCATATATTTT	CSASEGPLSGNTIYF
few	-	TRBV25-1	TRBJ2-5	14	TGTGCCAGCAGTGATAAAGTGTACCAAGAGACCCAGTACTTC	CASSDKVYQETQYF
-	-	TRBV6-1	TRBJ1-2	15	TGTGCCAGCAGTGAAGTAACAGAGATTAACTATGGCTACACCTTC	CASSEVTEINYGYTF
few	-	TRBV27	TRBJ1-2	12	TGTGCCAGCAGGGCGGACAGAAATGGCTACACCTTC	CASRADRNGYTF
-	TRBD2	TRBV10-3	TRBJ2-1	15	TGTGCCATCAGTTCTGGACTAGCAATTATCAATGAGCAGTTCTTC	CAISSGLAIINEQFF
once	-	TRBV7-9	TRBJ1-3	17	TGTGCCAGCAGCTTAAGAGCGGAGAAGCACTCTGGAAACACCATATATTTT	CASSLRAEKHSGNTIYF
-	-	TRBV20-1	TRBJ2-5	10	TGCAGTGCTAGGGGGGAGACCCAGTACTTC	CSARGETQYF
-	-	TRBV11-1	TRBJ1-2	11	TGCGCAATCGGGGAAAACTATGGCTACACCTTC	CAIGENYGYTF
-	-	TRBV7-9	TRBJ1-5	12	TGTGCCAGCAGCGCCAATCATCAGCCCCAGCATTTT	CASSANHQPQHF
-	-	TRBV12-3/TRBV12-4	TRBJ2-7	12	TGTGCCAGCAGTCCGAACAAGTACGAGCAGTACTTC	CASSPNKYEQYF
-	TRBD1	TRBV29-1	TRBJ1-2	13	TGCAGCGTTGATACAGGGGGTAACTATGGCTACACCTTC	CSVDTGGNYGYTF
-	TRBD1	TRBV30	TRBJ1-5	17	TGTGCCTGGAGTGGGGCCAGGGGGCCCTATAGCAATCAGCCCCAGCATTTT	CAWSGARGPYSNQPQHF
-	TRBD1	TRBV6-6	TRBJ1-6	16	TGTGCCAGCAGGGGACAGTTCTCCCCTTTGAATTCACCCCTCCACTTT	CASRGQFSPLNSPLHF
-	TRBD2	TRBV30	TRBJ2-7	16	TGTGCCTGGGCTACCCGGGGGGGGAGGACTTCCTACGAGCAGTACTTC	CAWATRGGRTSYEQYF
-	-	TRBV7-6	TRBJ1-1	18	TGTGCCAGCAGCTTAGTCACAGGGAAAAGGGCTTTGGACACTGAAGCTTTCTTT	CASSLVTGKRALDTEAFF
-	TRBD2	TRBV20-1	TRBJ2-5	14	TGCAGTGCTAGTGGGGGGGAGGTAATGGAGACCCAGTACTTC	CSASGGEVMETQYF